This T cell receptor (beta chain) was sequenced during a study of Ad26.COV2.S vaccination and SARS-CoV-2 variants. Deletions cut 5 bases from V and 1 base from J, with 8 bases between. Germline-derived CDR1 and CDR2 are SGHNT and YYREEE (reference sequence). The CDR3 has 13 residues. This clone was detected a few times. Its cognate antigen is unknown. Study-level points and caveats: Non-spike TCR breadth was similar in vaccine and placebo recipients.

TCRdb keeps only in-frame clones here, not all; method: immunoSEQ multiplex PCR. The table has 300,000 to 500,000 clones, 88% seen once. Treatment denoted: roughly 20 received Ad26.COV2.S at low or high dose, single or two shots; several received placebo; per-sample allocation not given. Each sample was drawn 63 days after the first injection (of vaccine or placebo). The rearrangement uses TRBV5-4 and TRBJ2-3, with D maybe TRBD2 (5 bases). The clonotype was recovered from a person aged 18-60 years who received the Ad26.COV2.S COVID-19 vaccine or a placebo. The sample here was peripheral blood, taken in a trial of Ad26.COV2.S vaccine versus placebo. This CDR3 is CASRLGGTDTQYF. Written as DNA, the CDR3 is TGTGCCAGCAGACTAGGAGGCACAGATACGCAGTATTTT.